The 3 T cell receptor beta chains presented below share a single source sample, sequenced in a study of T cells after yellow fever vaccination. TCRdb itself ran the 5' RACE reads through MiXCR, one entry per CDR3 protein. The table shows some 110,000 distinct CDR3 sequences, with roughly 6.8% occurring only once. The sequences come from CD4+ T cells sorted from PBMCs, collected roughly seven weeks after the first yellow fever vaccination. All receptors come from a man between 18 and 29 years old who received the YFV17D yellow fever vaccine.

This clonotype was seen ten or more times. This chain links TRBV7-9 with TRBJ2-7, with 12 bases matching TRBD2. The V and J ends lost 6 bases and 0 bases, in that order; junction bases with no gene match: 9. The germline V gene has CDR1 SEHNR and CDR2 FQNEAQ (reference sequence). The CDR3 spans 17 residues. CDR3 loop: CASRRGLAGPSSYEQYF. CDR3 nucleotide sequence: TGTGCCAGCAGAAGAGGACTAGCGGGACCCAGCTCCTACGAGCAGTACTTC.

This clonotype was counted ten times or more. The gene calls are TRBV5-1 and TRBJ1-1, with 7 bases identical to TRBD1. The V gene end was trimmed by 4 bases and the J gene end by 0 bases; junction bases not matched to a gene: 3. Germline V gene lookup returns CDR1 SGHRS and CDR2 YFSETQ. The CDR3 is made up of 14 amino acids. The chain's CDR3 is CASSLTGVNTEAFF. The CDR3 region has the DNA TGCGCCAGCAGCCTAACAGGGGTGAACACTGAAGCTTTCTTT.

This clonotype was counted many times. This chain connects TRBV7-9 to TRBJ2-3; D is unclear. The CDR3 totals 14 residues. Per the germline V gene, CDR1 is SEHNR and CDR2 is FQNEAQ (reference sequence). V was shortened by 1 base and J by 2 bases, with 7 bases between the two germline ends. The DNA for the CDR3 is TGTGCCAGCAGCTTAGTTTTTATCACAGATACGCAGTATTTT. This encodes CASSLVFITDTQYF.